This is a list of T cell receptor beta chains from one sample in a study of T cells in localized non-small cell lung cancer. Generated by immunoSEQ multiplex PCR, the TCRdb table keeps only in-frame clones and is missing some. The table records about 16,000 clones, 85% to 90% of them present only once. This specimen consisted of peripheral blood, obtained before any cancer treatment. The receptors here all came from a male donor at least 60 years old with stage II squamous cell lung carcinoma. CDR3s include the opening cysteine and the closing phenylalanine or tryptophan. A D gene is named only where the DNA matches it firmly. A clone size is listed for some rows: how often the clone was seen (once, few, many), or a class if it is expanded.

d_call j_call cdr3_length clone_size v_call cdr3_nt cdr3_aa
TRBD2 TRBJ2-7 15 NA TRBV7-8 TGTGCCAGCAGCTTAGGCTTCCTAGCGGGGTACGAGCAGTACTTC CASSLGFLAGYEQYF
NA TRBJ2-2 16 NA TRBV4-1 TGCGCCAGCAGCCAAGGAGGGGCCGTGGGGACCGGGGAGCTGTTTTTT CASSQGGAVGTGELFF
TRBD2 TRBJ2-1 15 NA TRBV5-4 TGTGCCAGCAGCCCGAGGACTAGCGGGAGGAATGAGCAGTTCTTC CASSPRTSGRNEQFF
NA TRBJ1-4 11 NA TRBV6-6 TGTGCCAGCAAGACAGGTGAAAAACTGTTTTTT CASKTGEKLFF
TRBD2 TRBJ2-2 17 NA TRBV19 TGTGCCAGTAGTCCCCTAGCGGGAGGGCGGCGAGTCGGGGAGCTGTTTTTT CASSPLAGGRRVGELFF
NA TRBJ1-4 13 NA TRBV2 TGTGCCAGCAAGAGGGGGGAAGATGAAAAACTGTTTTTT CASKRGEDEKLFF
NA TRBJ2-2 16 NA TRBV6-1 TGTGCCAGCAGTGATGGGGGGAGAAGGGGCACCGGGGAGCTGTTTTTT CASSDGGRRGTGELFF
NA TRBJ2-1 14 NA TRBV5-1 TGCGCCAGCAGCTTGGATTCCTTCTACAATGAGCAGTTCTTC CASSLDSFYNEQFF
NA TRBJ2-7 15 NA TRBV7-9 TGTGCCAGCAGCTTCGAACAGGGTCGTAGCAACGAGCAGTACTTC CASSFEQGRSNEQYF
NA TRBJ2-1 17 once TRBV7-9 TGTGCCAGCAGCTTATCTTTCGAGGGGCAATTTCCTAATGAGCAGTTCTTC CASSLSFEGQFPNEQFF
TRBD2 TRBJ2-2 16 NA TRBV27 TGTGCCAGCAGCCTAGGACTAGCGGGAGTCAACGGGGAGCTGTTTTTT CASSLGLAGVNGELFF
NA TRBJ1-6 13 NA TRBV7-2 TGTGCCAGCAGCTCCCGGCATAATTCACCCCTCCACTTT CASSSRHNSPLHF
TRBD1 TRBJ2-3 16 NA TRBV18 TGTGCCAGCTCACCAAGGACAGGGGCCTACACAGATACGCAGTATTTT CASSPRTGAYTDTQYF
NA TRBJ2-5 14 NA TRBV27 TGTGCCAGCAGTTCTACAGGGCTCAGGGAGACCCAGTACTTC CASSSTGLRETQYF
NA TRBJ1-6 16 NA TRBV19 TGTGCCAGTAGTATGGGTCTCTCCGTCGATAATTCACCCCTCCACTTT CASSMGLSVDNSPLHF
NA TRBJ2-2 11 NA TRBV29-1 TGCAGCGTAACCGGGACCGGGGAGCTGTTTTTT CSVTGTGELFF
NA TRBJ2-2 14 NA TRBV7-9 TGTGCCAGCAGCTTACTAGCGAACACCGGGGAGCTGTTTTTT CASSLLANTGELFF
NA TRBJ2-4 13 NA TRBV2 TGTGCCAGCAAGCCGGGGCAGCGAGACATTCAGTACTTC CASKPGQRDIQYF
NA TRBJ1-5 20 NA TRBV27 TGTGCCAGCAGTTTCCCCTACAGGGAACCCACCCAATATAGCAATCAGCCCCAGCATTTT CASSFPYREPTQYSNQPQHF
TRBD1 TRBJ2-5 15 once TRBV5-1 TGCGCCAGCAAAAGGGTACAGGGGGTGACAGAGACCCAGTACTTC CASKRVQGVTETQYF
TRBD1 TRBJ1-5 15 NA TRBV28 TGTGCCTGCCGGGACAGCGCATTTAGGGGTCAGCCCCAGCATTTT CACRDSAFRGQPQHF
TRBD2 TRBJ2-7 15 NA TRBV5-1 TGCGCCAGCAGCTTGGGACTAGCGCTTACCTACGAGCAGTACTTC CASSLGLALTYEQYF
NA TRBJ2-7 14 NA TRBV9 TGTGCCAGCAGCGTAGACGGAGAGTTCTACGAGCAGTACTTC CASSVDGEFYEQYF
TRBD1 TRBJ2-1 13 NA TRBV30 TGTGCCTGGGACAGGGGGCTACCCAATGAGCAGTTCTTC CAWDRGLPNEQFF
NA TRBJ2-1 13 NA TRBV2 TGTGCCAGCAGTGTTTTAACTAGTTCGTCTCAGTTCTTC CASSVLTSSSQFF
TRBD1 TRBJ2-2 15 NA TRBV30 TGTGCCGGACGGAGGGGGACAGGGAACACCGGGGAGCTGTTTTTT CAGRRGTGNTGELFF
TRBD1 TRBJ1-1 13 NA TRBV10-3 TGTGCCATCAGCGTTACAGGGGGCACTGAAGCTTTCTTT CAISVTGGTEAFF
TRBD2 TRBJ2-1 17 NA TRBV15 TGTGCCACCAGCAGAGAGAGCGCTAGCGGGGTCGGGGGTGAGCAGTTCTTC CATSRESASGVGGEQFF